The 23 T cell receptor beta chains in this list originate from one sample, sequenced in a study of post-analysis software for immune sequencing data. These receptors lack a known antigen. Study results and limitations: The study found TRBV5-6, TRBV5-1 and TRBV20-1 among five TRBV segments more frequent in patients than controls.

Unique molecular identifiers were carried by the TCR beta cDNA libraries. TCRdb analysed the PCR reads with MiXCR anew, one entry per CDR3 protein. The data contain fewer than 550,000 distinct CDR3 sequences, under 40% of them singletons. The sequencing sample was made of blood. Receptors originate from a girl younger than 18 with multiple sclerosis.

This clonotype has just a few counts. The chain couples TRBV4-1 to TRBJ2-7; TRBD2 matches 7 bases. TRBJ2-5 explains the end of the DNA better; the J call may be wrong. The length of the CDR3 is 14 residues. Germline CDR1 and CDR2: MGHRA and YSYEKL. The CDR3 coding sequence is TGCGCCAGCAGCCTTGGGGAGGGTCCCGAGACCCAGTACTTC. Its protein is CASSLGEGPETQYF.

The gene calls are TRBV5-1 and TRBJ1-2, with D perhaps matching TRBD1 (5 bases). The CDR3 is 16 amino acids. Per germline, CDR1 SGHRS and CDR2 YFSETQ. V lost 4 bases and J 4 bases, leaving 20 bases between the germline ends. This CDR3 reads CASSPGLKPPLYGYTF. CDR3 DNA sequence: TGCGCCAGCAGCCCGGGACTTAAACCACCCCTCTATGGCTACACCTTC.

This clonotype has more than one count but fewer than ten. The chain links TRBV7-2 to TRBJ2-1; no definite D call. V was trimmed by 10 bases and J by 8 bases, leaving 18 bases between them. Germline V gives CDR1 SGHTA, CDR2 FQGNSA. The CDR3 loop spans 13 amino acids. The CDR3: CATQNPLLHEQFF. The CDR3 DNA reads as TGTGCCACACAAAACCCACTACTACATGAGCAGTTCTTC.

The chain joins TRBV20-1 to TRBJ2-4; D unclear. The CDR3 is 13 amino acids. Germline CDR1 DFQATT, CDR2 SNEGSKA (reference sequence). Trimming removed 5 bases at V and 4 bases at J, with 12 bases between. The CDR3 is CSADRLGKNIQYF. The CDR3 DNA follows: TGCAGTGCTGATCGACTCGGGAAAAACATTCAGTACTTC.

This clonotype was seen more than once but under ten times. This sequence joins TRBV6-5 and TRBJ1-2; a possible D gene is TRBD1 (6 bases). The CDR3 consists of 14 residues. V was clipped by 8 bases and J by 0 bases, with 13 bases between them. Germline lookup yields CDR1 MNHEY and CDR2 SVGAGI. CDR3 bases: TGTGCCAGCCTTGGACAGACTACTAACTATGGCTACACCTTC. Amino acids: CASLGQTTNYGYTF.

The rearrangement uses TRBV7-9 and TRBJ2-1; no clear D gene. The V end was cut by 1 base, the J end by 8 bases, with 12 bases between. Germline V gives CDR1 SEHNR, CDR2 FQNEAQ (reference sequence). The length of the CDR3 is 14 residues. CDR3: CASSLGSGLDEQFF. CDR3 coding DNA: TGTGCCAGCAGCTTAGGTTCCGGGCTGGATGAGCAGTTCTTC. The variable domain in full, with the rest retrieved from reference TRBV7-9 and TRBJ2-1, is DTGVSQNPRHKITKRGQNVTFRCDPISEHNRLYWYRQTLGQGPEFLTYFQNEAQLEKSRLLSDRFSAERPKGSFSTLEIQRTEQGDSAMYLCASSLGSGLDEQFFGPGTRLTVL.

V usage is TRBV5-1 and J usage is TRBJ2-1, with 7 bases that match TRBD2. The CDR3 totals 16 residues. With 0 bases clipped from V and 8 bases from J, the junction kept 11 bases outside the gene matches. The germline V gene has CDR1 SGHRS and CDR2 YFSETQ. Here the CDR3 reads CASSLDIAGPGDEQFF. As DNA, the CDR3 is TGCGCCAGCAGCTTGGATATAGCGGGCCCTGGGGATGAGCAGTTCTTC.

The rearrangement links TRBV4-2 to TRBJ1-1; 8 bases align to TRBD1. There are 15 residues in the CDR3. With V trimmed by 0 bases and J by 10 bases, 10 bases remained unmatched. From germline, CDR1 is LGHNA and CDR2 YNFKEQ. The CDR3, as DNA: TGTGCCAGCAGCCAAGAGGGCAGGGGGCAGGGGGGAGCTTTCTTT. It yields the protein CASSQEGRGQGGAFF.

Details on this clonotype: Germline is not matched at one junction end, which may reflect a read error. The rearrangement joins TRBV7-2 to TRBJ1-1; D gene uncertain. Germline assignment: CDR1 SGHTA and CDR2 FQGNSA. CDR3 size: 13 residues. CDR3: CAGSLGPGTEAFF. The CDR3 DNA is TGTGCCGGCAGCTTAGGCCCGGGAACTGAAGCTTTCTTT.

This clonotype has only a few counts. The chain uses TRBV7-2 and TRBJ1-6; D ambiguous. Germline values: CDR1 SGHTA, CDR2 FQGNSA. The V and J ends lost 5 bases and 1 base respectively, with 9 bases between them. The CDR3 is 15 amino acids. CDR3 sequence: CASSRGRSYNSPLHF. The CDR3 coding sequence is TGTGCCAGCAGCCGTGGGCGGTCCTATAATTCACCCCTCCACTTT.

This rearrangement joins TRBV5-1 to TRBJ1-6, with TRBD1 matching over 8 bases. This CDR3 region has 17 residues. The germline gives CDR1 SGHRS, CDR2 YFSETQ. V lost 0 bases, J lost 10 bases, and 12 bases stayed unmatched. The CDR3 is CASSLGTGTQIGSPLHF. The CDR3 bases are TGCGCCAGCAGCTTGGGGACAGGGACTCAGATTGGGTCACCCCTCCACTTT.

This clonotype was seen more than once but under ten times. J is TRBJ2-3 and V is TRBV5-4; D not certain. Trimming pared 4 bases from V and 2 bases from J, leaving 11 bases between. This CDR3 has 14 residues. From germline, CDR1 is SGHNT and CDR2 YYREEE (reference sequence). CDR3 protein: CASSLFTITDTQYF. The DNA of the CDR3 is TGTGCCAGCAGCCTGTTCACTATCACAGATACGCAGTATTTT.

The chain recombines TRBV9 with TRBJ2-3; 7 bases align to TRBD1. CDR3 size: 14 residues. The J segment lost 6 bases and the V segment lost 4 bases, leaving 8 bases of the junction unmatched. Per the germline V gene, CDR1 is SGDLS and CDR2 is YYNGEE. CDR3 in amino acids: CASSTRDSFDTQYF. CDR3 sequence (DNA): TGTGCCAGCAGCACCCGGGACAGTTTTGATACGCAGTATTTT.

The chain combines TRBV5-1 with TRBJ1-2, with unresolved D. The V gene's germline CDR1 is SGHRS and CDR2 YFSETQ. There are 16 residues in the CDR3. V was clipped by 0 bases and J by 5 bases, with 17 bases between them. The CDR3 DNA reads TGCGCCAGCAGCTTGGACCCTACTACCGAATTGTATGGCTACACCTTC. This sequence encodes CASSLDPTTELYGYTF.

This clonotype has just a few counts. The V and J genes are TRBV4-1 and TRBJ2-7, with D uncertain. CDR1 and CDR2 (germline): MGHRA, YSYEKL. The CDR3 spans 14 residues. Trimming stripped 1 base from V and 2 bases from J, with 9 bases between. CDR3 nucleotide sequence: TGCGCCAGCAGCCAAGTATTTGGGACCTACGAGCAGTACTTC. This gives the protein CASSQVFGTYEQYF.

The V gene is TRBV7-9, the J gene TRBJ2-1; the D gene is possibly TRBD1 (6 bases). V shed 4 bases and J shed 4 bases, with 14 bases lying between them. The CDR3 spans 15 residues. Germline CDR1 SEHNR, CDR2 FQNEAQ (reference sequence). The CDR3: CASSYGRGTYNEQFF. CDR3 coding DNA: TGTGCCAGCAGCTACGGCAGGGGTACGTACAATGAGCAGTTCTTC.

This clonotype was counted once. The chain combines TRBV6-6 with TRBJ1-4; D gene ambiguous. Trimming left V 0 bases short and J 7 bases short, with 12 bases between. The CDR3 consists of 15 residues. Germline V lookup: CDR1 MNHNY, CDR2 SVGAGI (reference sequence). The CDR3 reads CASSYSRIGGEKLFF. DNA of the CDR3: TGTGCCAGCAGTTACTCCCGTATTGGAGGTGAAAAACTGTTTTTT.

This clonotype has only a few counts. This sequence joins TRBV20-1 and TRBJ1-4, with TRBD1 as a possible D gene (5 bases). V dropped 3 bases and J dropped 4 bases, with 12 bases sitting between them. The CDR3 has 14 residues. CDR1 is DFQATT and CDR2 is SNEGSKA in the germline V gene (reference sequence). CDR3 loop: CSARLAGGNEKLFF. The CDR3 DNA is TGCAGTGCTAGGCTGGCCGGGGGTAATGAAAAACTGTTTTTT.

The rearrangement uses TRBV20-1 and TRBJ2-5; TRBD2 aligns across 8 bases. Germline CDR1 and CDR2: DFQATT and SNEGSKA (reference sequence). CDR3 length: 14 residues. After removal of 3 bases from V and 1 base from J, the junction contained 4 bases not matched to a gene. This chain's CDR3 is CSASIAGGQETQYF. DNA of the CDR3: TGCAGTGCTAGTATTGCGGGGGGCCAAGAGACCCAGTACTTC.

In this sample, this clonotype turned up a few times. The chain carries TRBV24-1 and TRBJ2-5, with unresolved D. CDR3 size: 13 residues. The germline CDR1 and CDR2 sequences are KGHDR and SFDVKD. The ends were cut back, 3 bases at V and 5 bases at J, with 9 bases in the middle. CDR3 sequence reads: CATSDRTRETQYF. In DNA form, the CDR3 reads TGTGCCACCAGTGATCGTACCAGGGAGACCCAGTACTTC.

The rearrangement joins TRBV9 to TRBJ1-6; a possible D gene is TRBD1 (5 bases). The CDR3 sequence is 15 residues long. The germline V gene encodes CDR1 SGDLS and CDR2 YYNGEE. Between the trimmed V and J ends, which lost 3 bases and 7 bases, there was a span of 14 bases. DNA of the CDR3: TGTGCCAGCAGCGGGCGGGACTTGCAAAATTCACCCCTCCACTTT. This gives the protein CASSGRDLQNSPLHF. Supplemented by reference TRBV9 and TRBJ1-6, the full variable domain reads DSGVTQTPKHLITATGQRVTLRCSPRSGDLSVYWYQQSLDQGLQFLIQYYNGEERAKGNILERFSAQQFPDLHSELNLSSLELGDSALYFCASSGRDLQNSPLHFGNGTRLTVT.

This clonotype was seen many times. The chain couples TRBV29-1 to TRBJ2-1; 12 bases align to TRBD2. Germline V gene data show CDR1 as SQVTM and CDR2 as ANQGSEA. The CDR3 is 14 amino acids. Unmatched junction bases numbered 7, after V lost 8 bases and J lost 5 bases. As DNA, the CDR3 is TGCAGCCCGTGGCTAGCGGGGGGGAACAATGAGCAGTTCTTC. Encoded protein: CSPWLAGGNNEQFF.

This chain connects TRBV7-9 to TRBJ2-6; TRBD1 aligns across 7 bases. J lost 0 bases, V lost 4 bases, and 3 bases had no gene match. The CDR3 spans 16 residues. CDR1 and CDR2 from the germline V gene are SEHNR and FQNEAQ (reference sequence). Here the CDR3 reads CASSSTGSSGANVLTF. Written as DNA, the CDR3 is TGTGCCAGCAGCTCGACAGGGAGCTCTGGGGCCAACGTCCTGACTTTC.